Reported below is one TCR beta chain. As yet, its antigen is unknown. These gene names are mouse names. This table comes from immunoSEQ multiplex PCR, and its TCRdb copy is limited to in-frame clones, with some not included. The data show about 16,000 clones, roughly 72% seen once. This entry belongs to a study of tissue T cells after allogeneic stem cell transplantation. Findings and limits, study-wide: TCR repertoires tracked anatomic similarity, regardless of disease or transplant status. Few T cell clones were shared across patients, but motif clusters showed tissue-specific shared signatures. In patients and mice, blood and spleen missed much of tissue repertoire.

The source is a female BALB/c mouse in good health. Mouse MHC haplotype: H2-d. Sequenced: spleen.

The DNA read from the CDR3 is TGTGCCAGCAGCCAAGATCGACAGAACACAGAAGTCTTC. Translated: CASSQDRQNTEVF. The complete CDR3 sequence is CASSQDRQNTEVFF. This chain uses TRBV5 with TRBJ1-1; the D is unclear. From the germline J gene comes the end of the CDR3, since the read stops 1 residue before it. The CDR3 is 14 amino acids. Germline-derived CDR1 and CDR2 are LGHNA and YNLKQL (reference sequence). V lost 0 bases, J lost 0 bases, and 5 bases lay in between.